This T cell receptor beta chain was identified during a study of blood T cell repertoires in COVID-19. Looking at the study overall: The United States, Italy and Spain supplied acute and convalescent COVID-19 samples.

Original data processing: The assay estimated nucleated cells by amplifying reference gene primers. Sequencing was performed with immunoSEQ multiplex PCR; in TCRdb, only in-frame clones are kept and a portion is missing. V and J calls and clone size follow that table, whereas D and trimming were derived from the DNA. The sample records 98,000 or so clones, 90% to 95% being singletons. CDR1 is SGHDT, CDR2 YYEEEE, per germline. Trimming removed 4 bases from V and 6 bases from J, with 13 bases in between. This CDR3 is built from 13 residues. The sequence derives from a human donor in a cohort sampled during active COVID-19. The chain employs TRBV5-6 and TRBJ1-2; D gene ambiguous. Sequences were obtained from peripheral blood. The CDR3 spells CASSPSQLHGYTF. The CDR3 nucleotides are TGTGCCAGCAGCCCCTCCCAACTGCATGGCTACACCTTC.